What follows is one TCR beta chain and its context. Produced via immunoSEQ multiplex PCR; TCRdb's table is partial and in-frame only. The top ten hold approximately 11% of the sample, which has 150,000 to 200,000 clones, 88% seen once. The sample's time point: blood 4 weeks post-SBRT, at nephrectomy. Treatment specified: 15 Gy SBRT to primary tumor, nephrectomy 4 weeks later. Serial blood draws occurred at baseline and 2 and 4 weeks post-SBRT. The tumor was a clear cell renal cell carcinoma. Germline V gives CDR1 LGHNA, CDR2 YNFKEQ. V was pared by 4 bases and J by 2 bases, with 13 bases between. This CDR3 contains 15 residues. The source of the sample is a study of radiation and T cells in renal cell carcinoma.

This specimen consisted of blood, obtained from a patient whose treatment included radiotherapy and nephrectomy. The chain uses TRBV4-2 and TRBJ2-3; possible D gene TRBD2, 7 bases. The sequence was obtained from a woman between 45 and 65 years old with renal cell carcinoma. The CDR3 DNA is TGTGCCAGCAGCCGAGGGGGGGCTGACACAGATACGCAGTATTTT. Translating it yields CASSRGGADTDTQYF.